The present entry profiles one T cell receptor (beta chain) with its context. The antigen it recognizes is unknown. Nothing much larger sits one base from this clone, and base qualities are not available. V has 0 bases trimmed and J has 2 bases trimmed; junction bases matching no gene number 8. From a lookup of the germline V gene, CDR1 and CDR2 are WSHSY and SAAADI. The CDR3 contains 18 residues, cysteine and phenylalanine counted. Only the CDR3 DNA stays, 54 bases, in frame from base 1. This record belongs to a study of beta chain features in type 1 diabetes (dated by TCRdb to the late 2010s). For the study in its entirety: Mean age, gender distribution, total cell number and subset yield were not different between patients and healthy donors. A total of about 110 million sorted cells were examined across all samples, and the number of cells per subset was strongly correlated with RNA yield. In the study, TCRB repertoires of sorted circulating CD4+ T cell subsets from recently diagnosed type 1 diabetes patients were compared with those of matched healthy donors. Whereas all 28 donors provided naive and central memory subsets, regulatory and stem cell-like memory subsets were isolated from just 8 patients and roughly 8 healthy donors.

All of the isolated RNA was reverse transcribed with the High Capacity cDNA Reverse Transcription Kit, so expressed TCRB transcripts were sequenced. Naive, central memory and regulatory T cell samples underwent deep immunoSEQ sequencing, averaging around 4 million total reads per sample. Sorted cells were lysed in RLT buffer and RNA was extracted with DNase-treated RNeasy Micro or Mini kits, depending on cell number. Each cell subset was processed separately to prevent cross-contamination, with patient and healthy donor samples processed together. Using the immunoSEQ multiplex PCR, TCRB sequences were amplified from cDNA into 87-bp fragments spanning the CDR3 region. Amplicons were sequenced on the Illumina HiSeq platform. The authors' pipeline ran thus. PCR bias was corrected computationally using synthetic template baselines, and reads within Hamming distance 2 were collapsed, with unmergeable singletons discarded. Reads were aligned to IMGT to assign V, D and J genes, CDR3 length, and insertions or deletions at six rearrangement sites. Within each subset, clonotype counts were normalized to the number of sorted cells before true diversity and Gini coefficients were calculated with the tcR R package. Repertoire sharing was quantified using the overlap coefficient calculated on TCRB nucleotide sequences. As a proxy for the pre-selection repertoire, out-of-frame TCRB sequences from naive cells were analyzed. TCRdb obtained this table from immuneACCESS and retained in-frame rearrangements with V and J assigned. These tables miss some clones; where compared with another copy, unresolved V genes account for less than half of the shortfall, and the remainder is unexplained. That table is the source of V, J and clone size, and D and trimming were worked out from the DNA. This sample is represented by 970,000 or so clones; roughly 17% of them were singletons. The leading ten clones occupy 0.02% to 0.03% of the sample.

Broader findings and caveats from the paper: Because cDNA was sequenced instead of genomic DNA, activated cells with high expression could be over-represented, although the groups did not differ in activation or CD3 levels. Because the HLA sub-analyses included only small numbers of individuals, any influence of HLA type on TCRB rearrangement was left unresolved. Fewer insertions and more nucleotide deletions at VDJ recombination sites were observed in patients with type 1 diabetes, implying thymic rearrangement abnormalities. A moderate but significant shortening of TCRB CDR3 length was observed in type 1 diabetes patients in all four CD4+ subsets. Shorter templates might have been favored by PCR, but patient and control samples were amplified and corrected together, so both groups would have been affected equally by any skew. Naive, central memory and regulatory TCRB repertoires appeared to be more similar among patients than among healthy donors.

Each donor gave one peripheral blood draw, averaging roughly 120 mL, which was collected into heparinised tubes. Naive, central memory, regulatory and stem cell-like memory CD4+ T cells were sorted on a BD FACSAria II using a panel including CD45RO, CCR7, CD25, CD127, CD95 and CD27. Purity was above 95% for every sorted population. PBMCs were separated immediately by Lymphoprep density gradient centrifugation and were stained directly, without being cultured. So that batch effects would be minimized, each experiment stained and sorted samples in pairs, pairing one healthy donor with one patient. The source of this sequence is a woman aged 18-29 years in good health. The chain couples TRBV10-2 to TRBJ2-4; 9 bases in the junction line up with TRBD2. The sequenced sample consisted of naive CD4+ T cells from blood. Per the publication, the cell subset or site label means: true naive CD4+ T cells. The DNA is TGCGCCAGCAGTGAGTCGAGAGTGGCGGGAGGGCCCAAAAACATTCAGTACTTC. Protein translation: CASSESRVAGGPKNIQYF.